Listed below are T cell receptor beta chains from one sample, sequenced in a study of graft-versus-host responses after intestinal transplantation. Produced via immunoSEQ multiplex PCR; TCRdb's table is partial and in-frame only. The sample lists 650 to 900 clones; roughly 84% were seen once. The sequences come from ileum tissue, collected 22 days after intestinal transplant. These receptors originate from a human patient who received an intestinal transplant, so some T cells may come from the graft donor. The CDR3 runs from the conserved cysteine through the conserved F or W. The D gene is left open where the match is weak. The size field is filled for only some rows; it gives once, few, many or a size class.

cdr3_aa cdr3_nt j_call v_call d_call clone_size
CASSLATSGRDISYEQYF TGCGCCAGCAGCTTGGCGACTAGCGGGAGGGATATCTCCTACGAGCAGTACTTC TRBJ2-7 TRBV5-1 TRBD2 NA
CASSLAGWGAPMNTEAFF TGCGCCAGCAGCTTGGCCGGGTGGGGGGCGCCTATGAACACTGAAGCTTTCTTT TRBJ1-1 TRBV5-1 NA few
CASSERGLAGRGGELFF TGCGCCAGCAGTGAGAGGGGACTAGCGGGCCGGGGCGGGGAGCTGTTTTTT TRBJ2-2 TRBV10-2 TRBD2 NA
CASSVGSGSFEKLFF TGTGCCAGCAGCGTAGGGTCAGGGTCTTTTGAAAAACTGTTTTTT TRBJ1-4 TRBV9 NA NA
CASSPTSSYEQYF TGTGCCAGCTCACCCACTAGCTCCTACGAGCAGTACTTC TRBJ2-7 TRBV18 NA NA
CASSLGLAGNEQFF TGCGCCAGCAGCCTCGGACTAGCGGGGAATGAGCAGTTCTTC TRBJ2-1 TRBV4-1 TRBD2 NA
CSVDSQRITDTQYF TGCAGCGTTGACAGTCAGCGGATCACAGATACGCAGTATTTT TRBJ2-3 TRBV29-1 NA NA
CASTPGPIGTDTQYF TGTGCCAGCACCCCGGGACCGATAGGCACAGATACGCAGTATTTT TRBJ2-3 TRBV6-5 NA NA
CASSLGGTSSYNEQFF TGTGCCAGCAGCTTAGGGGGGACAAGCTCCTACAATGAGCAGTTCTTC TRBJ2-1 TRBV11-3 NA NA
CASSQDRSYEQYF TGCGCCAGCAGCCAAGACAGGTCCTACGAGCAGTACTTC TRBJ2-7 TRBV4-3 NA NA
CASSSLVATVMQDTQYF TGTGCCAGCAGCTCCTTGGTGGCTACAGTCATGCAAGATACGCAGTATTTT TRBJ2-3 TRBV21-1 NA NA
CSAPPRGRNTEAFF TGCAGCGCCCCACCCAGGGGGCGAAACACTGAAGCTTTCTTT TRBJ1-1 TRBV29-1 TRBD1 NA
CASSLSPYAPLHF TGTGCCAGCAGTTTATCGCCCTACGCACCCCTCCACTTT TRBJ1-6 TRBV27 NA NA
CASSYNRQGGRSPLHF TGTGCCAGCAGTTACAATAGACAGGGGGGTCGTTCACCCCTCCACTTT TRBJ1-6 TRBV6-5 TRBD1 NA
CASSQLAYQETQYF TGCGCCAGCAGCCAACTAGCCTACCAAGAGACCCAGTACTTC TRBJ2-5 TRBV4-3 NA NA
CASTRPGLYEQYF TGTGCCAGCACCCGGCCAGGTCTCTACGAGCAGTACTTC TRBJ2-7 TRBV21-1 NA NA
CAISDGAIYGYTF TGTGCCATCAGTGACGGGGCGATCTATGGCTACACCTTC TRBJ1-2 TRBV10-3 NA NA
CASSLSGQETQYF TGTGCCAGCAGTTTATCAGGACAAGAGACCCAGTACTTC TRBJ2-5 TRBV28 NA few
CASREGAGWDEQFF TGTGCCAGCAGGGAAGGAGCGGGATGGGATGAGCAGTTCTTC TRBJ2-1 TRBV6-5 TRBD2 NA
CASAPVVTDVYGYTF TGCGCCAGCGCCCCCGTGGTAACTGACGTCTATGGCTACACCTTC TRBJ1-2 TRBV10-2 NA NA
CASSEVVAGDEKLFF TGTGCCAGCAGTGAAGTTGTAGCTGGAGATGAAAAACTGTTTTTT TRBJ1-4 TRBV6-1 NA few
CASSLSTSSHEQYF TGTGCCAGCAGCCTTTCGACTAGCTCCCACGAGCAGTACTTC TRBJ2-7 TRBV9 TRBD2 once
CAWSDRRSFFGETQYF TGTGCCTGGAGTGACCGCAGGTCGTTTTTCGGAGAGACCCAGTACTTC TRBJ2-5 TRBV30 NA NA
CASSTGSAGHEQYF TGTGCCAGTTCGACAGGGTCCGCTGGCCACGAGCAGTACTTC TRBJ2-7 TRBV19 TRBD1 NA
CASATGDRGGEAFF TGTGCCAGCGCCACAGGGGACAGGGGGGGTGAAGCTTTCTTT TRBJ1-1 TRBV6-5 TRBD1 NA
CTSRVICCAQSRANVLTF TGCACCAGCAGGGTGATCTGTTGTGCACAAAGTCGGGCCAACGTCCTGACTTTC TRBJ2-6 TRBV1 NA NA
CASSQVSVRGAPYYGYTF TGCGCCAGCAGCCAAGTCTCTGTTCGAGGGGCCCCCTACTATGGCTACACCTTC TRBJ1-2 TRBV4-1 NA NA
CASSQGRETEAFF TGTGCCAGCAGCCAAGGGAGGGAAACTGAAGCTTTCTTT TRBJ1-1 TRBV7-3 NA NA
CASSLAGGRGEQFF TGTGCCAGCAGCTTGGCGGGAGGCCGGGGTGAGCAGTTCTTC TRBJ2-1 TRBV5-8 TRBD2 NA
CASKKIGPQPQHF TGTGCCAGCAAAAAGATAGGACCCCAGCCCCAGCATTTT TRBJ1-5 TRBV9 NA NA
CASSTPWPARSNYNEQFF TGTGCCAGCAGCACTCCCTGGCCGGCACGGTCTAACTACAATGAGCAGTTCTTC TRBJ2-1 TRBV21-1 NA NA